The 26 T cell receptor beta chains in this list originate from one sample, sequenced in a study of shared clonotypes between healthy human individuals. The naive CD8 population came from CD45RO-negative cells selected for CCR7, without terminally differentiated effector memory CD45RA+ cells. Clones were sequenced by immunoSEQ multiplex PCR, and TCRdb holds only the in-frame ones, with some missing. This table holds roughly 1,800,000 clones, about 95% found once. Input material: naive CD8+ T cells sorted from blood. These TCRs come from a man aged 18 to 29 in good health.

The J gene is TRBJ1-5, the V gene TRBV2; possibly TRBD1 for D (5 bases). Trimming removed 5 bases from V and 4 bases from J, with 12 bases in between. Germline V lookup: CDR1 SNHLY, CDR2 FYNNEI. The CDR3 runs to 14 residues. CDR3 DNA sequence: TGTGCCAGCAGTCTGCCGGGGGGGAATCAGCCCCAGCATTTT. Protein product: CASSLPGGNQPQHF.

In this sample, this clone turned up once. This sample also contains other DNA sequences that code for the same CDR3. This chain connects TRBV9 to TRBJ2-3; 9 bases match TRBD1. The V gene's germline CDR1 is SGDLS and CDR2 YYNGEE. J gave up 4 bases and V 0 bases, and 3 bases lay outside the gene matches. The CDR3 has 15 residues. The CDR3 DNA reads TGTGCCAGCAGCGTAGAGGGACAGGGCGCAGATACGCAGTATTTT. Its protein product is CASSVEGQGADTQYF.

This rearrangement joins TRBV19 to TRBJ2-3, with D possibly TRBD2 on 5 matching bases. The CDR3 sequence is 14 residues long. CDR1 is LNHDA, CDR2 SQIVND, per germline (reference sequence). Trimming cost V 8 bases and J 0 bases, with 12 bases left between them. The CDR3 DNA is TGTGCCAGTTGTGCGGGCCCAAGCACAGATACGCAGTATTTT. Translation gives CASCAGPSTDTQYF.

The J gene is TRBJ1-5, the V gene TRBV2; TRBD1 agrees at 9 bases. Germline V CDR1 and CDR2: SNHLY, FYNNEI. V gave up 5 bases and J gave up 3 bases; unmatched junction bases: 5. The length of the CDR3 is 15 residues. CDR3 coding DNA: TGTGCCAGCAGTATGAGGACAGGGGACAATCAGCCCCAGCATTTT. Its protein product is CASSMRTGDNQPQHF.

V is TRBV2 and J is TRBJ1-2; TRBD1 is a possible D gene (5 bases). CDR1 and CDR2 from the germline V gene are SNHLY and FYNNEI. The CDR3 consists of 14 residues. With 10 bases removed from V and 0 bases from J, the gap between germline ends came to 15 bases. CDR3 in DNA: TGTGCCATGATTCGTGAGGGGACTAACTATGGCTACACCTTC. Protein: CAMIREGTNYGYTF.

The V gene is TRBV15, the J gene TRBJ2-7; 9 nucleotides agree with TRBD2. V trimming: 2 bases; J trimming: 7 bases; junction bases outside the gene matches: 12. This CDR3 is built from 16 residues. Germline V lookup: CDR1 LNHNV, CDR2 YYDKDF (reference sequence). CDR3 bases: TGTGCCACCAGCAGATATTTAGCGGGAGAAACGGAGGAGCAGTACTTC. It encodes CATSRYLAGETEEQYF.

The J gene is TRBJ2-7, the V gene TRBV28, with 8 bases that match TRBD2. Per germline, CDR1 MDHEN and CDR2 SYDVKM. CDR3 size: 15 residues. V dropped 5 bases and J dropped 4; count of bases not matched to a gene: 10. For the CDR3, the DNA is TGTGCCAGCAGTCCGGAGCGGGGGCACTATTACGAGCAGTACTTC. Its protein is CASSPERGHYYEQYF.

The chain joins TRBV6-5 to TRBJ1-1, with D tentatively TRBD1 (5 bases). The germline V gene encodes CDR1 MNHEY and CDR2 SVGAGI. Trimming removed 8 bases from V and 3 bases from J, with 19 bases in between. The CDR3 length is 15 residues. CDR3 DNA: TGTGCCAGCCTGGGGATCTTGGGGGACGACACTGAAGCTTTCTTT. Translating it yields CASLGILGDDTEAFF.

The chain links TRBV14 to TRBJ2-7; 7 bases map to TRBD1. Germline assignment: CDR1 SGHDN and CDR2 FVKESK. With 6 bases clipped from V and 3 bases from J, the junction kept 5 bases outside the gene matches. This CDR3 has 13 amino acids. The CDR3 sequence: CASRGDSFYEQYF. The CDR3 nucleotides read TGTGCCAGCAGAGGGGACAGTTTCTACGAGCAGTACTTC. The whole variable domain, filled in from reference TRBV14 and TRBJ2-7, reads EAGVTQFPSHSVIEKGQTVTLRCDPISGHDNLYWYRRVMGKEIKFLLHFVKESKQDESGMPNNRFLAERTGGTYSTLKVQPAELEDSGVYFCASRGDSFYEQYFGPGTRLTVT.

V usage is TRBV27 and J usage is TRBJ2-7; D gene ambiguous. Per germline, CDR1 MNHEY and CDR2 SMNVEV (reference sequence). The germline V and J ends were trimmed by 5 bases and 6 bases, with 14 bases remaining between them. This CDR3 contains 13 residues. In DNA, the CDR3 is TGTGCCAGCAGTGGGTTTGGGTCAAGCGAGCAGTACTTC. This encodes CASSGFGSSEQYF.

Here the CDR3 DNA reads TGTGCCAGCAGGATGGGACTAGCCGCCGGGGAGCTGTTTTTT. This gives the protein CASRMGLAAGELFF. J is TRBJ2-2 and V is TRBV6-5, with 9 bases aligning to TRBD2. With 6 bases clipped from V and 6 bases from J, the junction kept 5 bases outside the gene matches. There are 14 residues in the CDR3. Germline V gene data show CDR1 as MNHEY and CDR2 as SVGAGI.

V is TRBV6-6 and J is TRBJ2-5, with D uncertain. With 5 bases removed from V and 1 base from J, the gap between germline ends came to 8 bases. The CDR3 has 13 residues. Germline-derived CDR1 and CDR2 are MNHNY and SVGAGI (reference sequence). DNA for the CDR3: TGTGCCAGCAGTCTAACCTTCCAAGAGACCCAGTACTTC. This sequence encodes CASSLTFQETQYF.

CDR3 DNA sequence: TGTGCCAGCAGCTTAGGGCGGGAGGAGTCCCATGAGCAGTTCTTC. Its protein is CASSLGREESHEQFF. The V and J genes are TRBV11-2 and TRBJ2-1; 8 positions agree with TRBD2. CDR1 SGHAT and CDR2 FQNNGV come from the germline V gene. The trim removed 1 base at V and 8 bases at J, leaving 7 bases unmatched. This CDR3 comprises 15 residues. Filled out from reference TRBV11-2 and TRBJ2-1, the complete variable domain reads EAGVAQSPRYKIIEKRQSVAFWCNPISGHATLYWYQQILGQGPKLLIQFQNNGVVDDSQLPKDRFSAERLKGVDSTLKIQPAKLEDSAVYLCASSLGREESHEQFFGPGTRLTVL.

The chain carries TRBV10-3 and TRBJ1-5; TRBD1 agrees at 7 bases. Germline lookup yields CDR1 ENHRY and CDR2 SYGVKD. The CDR3 spans 15 residues. The ends lost 7 bases at V and 1 base at J; junction bases unmatched: 7. The CDR3 reads CAIITGTASNQPQHF. CDR3 in DNA: TGTGCCATCATTACCGGGACAGCCAGCAATCAGCCCCAGCATTTT.

For this clone: At the DNA level, this CDR3 is encoded by other sequences in the same sample as well. CDR3 in DNA: TGTGCCAGCAGCCCGGACAGGGGTTACGAGCAGTACTTC. It is translated as CASSPDRGYEQYF. The genes are TRBV13 and TRBJ2-7; 9 bases align to TRBD1. Losses at the gene ends were 5 bases for V and 4 bases for J; bases not matched to a gene: 3. The CDR3 totals 13 residues. Germline CDR1 PRHDT, CDR2 FYEKMQ (reference sequence).

About this clone: This specimen includes other DNA sequences encoding the same CDR3. The chain joins TRBV14 to TRBJ2-7, with 7 bases that match TRBD2. Germline CDR1 is SGHDN and CDR2 is FVKESK. The CDR3 totals 13 residues. The trim removed 8 bases at V and 1 base at J, leaving 5 bases unmatched. The DNA for the CDR3 is TGTGCCAGCGGCCCGGGGGGTTCCTACGAGCAGTACTTC. It is translated as CASGPGGSYEQYF. The full variable domain, in which reference TRBV14 and TRBJ2-7 provide the parts outside the CDR3, is EAGVTQFPSHSVIEKGQTVTLRCDPISGHDNLYWYRRVMGKEIKFLLHFVKESKQDESGMPNNRFLAERTGGTYSTLKVQPAELEDSGVYFCASGPGGSYEQYFGPGTRLTVT.

The gene calls are TRBV5-5 and TRBJ2-7, with a tentative D call TRBD1 (6 bases). V lost 3 bases to trimming and J lost 2 bases, with 9 bases between them. Germline V gives CDR1 SGHKS, CDR2 YYEKEE (reference sequence). This CDR3 contains 13 residues. The CDR3 DNA reads as TGTGCCAGCAGCTGGACAGAAGCCTACGAGCAGTACTTC. Residues: CASSWTEAYEQYF.

The chain recombines TRBV4-1 with TRBJ1-5; 12 bases align to TRBD1. This CDR3 contains 16 residues. V was clipped by 1 base and J by 6 bases; unmatched bases: 4. Germline V gene sequence: CDR1 MGHRA, CDR2 YSYEKL. The CDR3 DNA follows: TGCGCCAGCAGCCAAGCCGGGACAGGGGGCGGTCAGCCCCAGCATTTT. Amino acid sequence: CASSQAGTGGGQPQHF.

Points on this clone: The sample holds other DNA sequences that translate to the same CDR3. The chain combines TRBV29-1 with TRBJ1-1; D unclear. V lost 6 bases to trimming and J lost 5 bases, with 10 bases between them. CDR1 is SQVTM, CDR2 ANQGSEA, per germline. The CDR3 loop spans 11 amino acids. The CDR3 DNA sequence: TGCAGCGTACCCGGAGGGACTGAAGCTTTCTTT. It yields the protein CSVPGGTEAFF.

The V and J genes are TRBV7-9 and TRBJ2-7; TRBD1 matches at 10 bases. V trimming: 5 bases; J trimming: 2 bases; junction bases outside the gene matches: 6. This CDR3 region has 15 residues. Germline lookup yields CDR1 SEHNR and CDR2 FQNEAQ (reference sequence). CDR3 amino acids: CASSDLTGGPYEQYF. CDR3 nucleotide sequence: TGTGCCAGCAGCGATTTGACAGGGGGCCCCTACGAGCAGTACTTC. Full variable domain (outside the CDR3, taken from reference TRBV7-9 and TRBJ2-7): DTGVSQNPRHKITKRGQNVTFRCDPISEHNRLYWYRQTLGQGPEFLTYFQNEAQLEKSRLLSDRFSAERPKGSFSTLEIQRTEQGDSAMYLCASSDLTGGPYEQYFGPGTRLTVT.

The chain links TRBV28 to TRBJ2-7, with a weak D call TRBD2 (6 bases). The ends were cut back, 5 bases at V and 0 bases at J, with 11 bases in the middle. The CDR3 is 14 residues long. Germline V CDR1 and CDR2: MDHEN, SYDVKM. This CDR3 reads CASSGTSLSYEQYF. The CDR3 DNA is TGTGCCAGCAGTGGGACTTCCCTCTCCTACGAGCAGTACTTC.

This clone turned up a few times. The chain recombines TRBV27 with TRBJ1-4, with D unresolved. Germline CDR1 MNHEY, CDR2 SMNVEV (reference sequence). Trimming took off 3 bases at V and 8 bases at J, with 13 bases between the two ends. The CDR3 extends over 14 amino acids. The CDR3 is CASSFGIGSEKLFF. CDR3 nucleotide sequence: TGTGCCAGCAGTTTCGGGATCGGCAGCGAAAAACTGTTTTTT. Based on the CDR3 plus reference TRBV27 and TRBJ1-4, the full variable domain is EAQVTQNPRYLITVTGKKLTVTCSQNMNHEYMSWYRQDPGLGLRQIYYSMNVEVTDKGDVPEGYKVSRKEKRNFPLILESPSPNQTSLYFCASSFGIGSEKLFFGSGTQLSVL.

V gene TRBV2 combines with J gene TRBJ2-5; possible D gene TRBD2, 5 bases. CDR3 length: 14 residues. V dropped 7 bases and J dropped 4 bases, with 16 bases sitting between them. CDR1 is SNHLY and CDR2 is FYNNEI in the germline V gene. This chain's CDR3 is CASTIGSEGETQYF. In DNA, the CDR3 is TGTGCCAGCACAATCGGAAGTGAGGGAGAGACCCAGTACTTC. The full variable domain, completed using reference TRBV2 and TRBJ2-5, is EPEVTQTPSHQVTQMGQEVILRCVPISNHLYFYWYRQILGQKVEFLVSFYNNEISEKSEIFDDQFSVERPDGSNFTLKIRSTKLEDSAMYFCASTIGSEGETQYFGPGTRLLVL.

CDR3 sequence: CAYRDGRILATNEKLFF. The CDR3 coding sequence is TGTGCCTACCGGGACGGACGGATCCTTGCAACTAATGAAAAACTGTTTTTT. The chain employs TRBV30 and TRBJ1-4; weak D call: TRBD1 (5 bases). Trimming left V 7 bases short and J 0 bases short, with 21 bases between. CDR1 and CDR2 (germline): GTSNPN, SVGIG (reference sequence). The length of the CDR3 is 17 residues.

The chain has TRBV5-1 and TRBJ1-1; D is possibly TRBD1 (6 bases). CDR1 and CDR2 (germline): SGHRS, YFSETQ. Trimming took 3 bases from V and 6 from J, leaving 12 bases between them. The CDR3 consists of 13 residues. CDR3 amino acids: CASSWGGVAEAFF. DNA for the CDR3: TGCGCCAGCAGCTGGGGGGGCGTGGCTGAAGCTTTCTTT.

This clone was observed a few times. Other DNA sequences within the sample encode an identical CDR3. This CDR3 is CASSIGQGAEAFF. CDR3 bases: TGTGCCAGTAGTATAGGACAGGGGGCTGAAGCTTTCTTT. The chain carries TRBV19 and TRBJ1-1; TRBD1 matches at 9 bases. Trimming removed 1 base from V and 6 bases from J; junction bases left unmatched: 0. This CDR3 comprises 13 residues. Per germline, CDR1 LNHDA and CDR2 SQIVND (reference sequence).